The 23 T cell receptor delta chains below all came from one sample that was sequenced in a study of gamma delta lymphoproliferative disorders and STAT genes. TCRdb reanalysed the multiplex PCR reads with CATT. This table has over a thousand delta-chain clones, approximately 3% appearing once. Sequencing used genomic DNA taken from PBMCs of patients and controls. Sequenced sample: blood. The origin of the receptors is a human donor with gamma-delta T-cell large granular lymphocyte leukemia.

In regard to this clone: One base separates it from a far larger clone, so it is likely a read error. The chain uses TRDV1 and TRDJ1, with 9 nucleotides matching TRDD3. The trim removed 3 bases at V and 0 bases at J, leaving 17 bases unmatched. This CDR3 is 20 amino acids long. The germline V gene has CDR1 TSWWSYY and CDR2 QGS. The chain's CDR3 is CALGDQGWYDWGTYTDKLIF. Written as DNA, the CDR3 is TGTGCTCTTGGGGATCAAGGTTGGTATGACTGGGGGACCTACACCGATAAACTCATCTTT.

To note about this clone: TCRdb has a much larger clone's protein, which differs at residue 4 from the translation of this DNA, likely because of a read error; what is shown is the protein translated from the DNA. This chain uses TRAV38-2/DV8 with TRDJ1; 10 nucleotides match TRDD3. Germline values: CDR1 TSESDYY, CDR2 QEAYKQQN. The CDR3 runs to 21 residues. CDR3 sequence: CAYKSSTLFPYWGIRPDKLIF. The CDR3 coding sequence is TGTGCTTATAAGAGCTCGACACTATTCCCGTACTGGGGGATTCGGCCCGATAAACTCATCTTT.

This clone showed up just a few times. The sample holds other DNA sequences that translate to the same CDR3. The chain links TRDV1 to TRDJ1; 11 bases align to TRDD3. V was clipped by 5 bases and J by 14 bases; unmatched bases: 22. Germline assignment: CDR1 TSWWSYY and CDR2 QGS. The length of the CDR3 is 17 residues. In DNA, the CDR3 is TGTGCTCTTGGGACTCGCTTGCTTATACTGGGGGATAGGGCACTTATCTTT. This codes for CALGTRLLILGDRALIF.

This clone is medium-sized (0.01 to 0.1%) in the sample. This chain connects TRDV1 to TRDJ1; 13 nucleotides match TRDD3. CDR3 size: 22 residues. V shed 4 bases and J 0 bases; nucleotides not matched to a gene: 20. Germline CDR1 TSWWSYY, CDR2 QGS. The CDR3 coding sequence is TGTGCTCTTGGGGCCCCTTCCTACCCGTACTGGGGGATACGCGGGTACACCGATAAACTCATCTTT. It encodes CALGAPSYPYWGIRGYTDKLIF.

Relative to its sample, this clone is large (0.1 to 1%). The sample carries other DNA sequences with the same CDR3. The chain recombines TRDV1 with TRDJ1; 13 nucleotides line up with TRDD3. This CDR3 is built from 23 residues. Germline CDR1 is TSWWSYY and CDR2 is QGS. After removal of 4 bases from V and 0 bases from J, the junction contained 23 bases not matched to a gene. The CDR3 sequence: CALGGPRSYPYWGIRTYTDKLIF. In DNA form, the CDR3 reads TGTGCTCTTGGGGGTCCTAGATCCTACCCGTACTGGGGGATACGCACTTACACCGATAAACTCATCTTT.

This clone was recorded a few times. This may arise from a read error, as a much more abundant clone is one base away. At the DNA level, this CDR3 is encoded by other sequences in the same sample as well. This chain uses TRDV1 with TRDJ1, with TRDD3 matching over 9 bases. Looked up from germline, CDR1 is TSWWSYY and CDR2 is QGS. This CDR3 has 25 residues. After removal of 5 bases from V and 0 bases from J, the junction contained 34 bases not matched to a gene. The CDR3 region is CALGKSISYGTLINWGTPYTDKLIF. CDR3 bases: TGTGCTCTTGGGAAATCGATTTCCTACGGAACCCTAATCAACTGGGGGACCCCTTACACCGATAAACTCATCTTT.

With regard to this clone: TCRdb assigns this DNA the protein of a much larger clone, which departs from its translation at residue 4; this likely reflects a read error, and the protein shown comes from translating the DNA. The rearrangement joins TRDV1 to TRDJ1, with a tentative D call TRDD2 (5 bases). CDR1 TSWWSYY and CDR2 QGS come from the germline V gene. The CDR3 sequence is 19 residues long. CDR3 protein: CALVEAAPYQPSYTDKLIF. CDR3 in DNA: TGTGCTCTTGTGGAAGCCGCTCCCTACCAGCCTTCGTACACCGATAAACTCATCTTT.

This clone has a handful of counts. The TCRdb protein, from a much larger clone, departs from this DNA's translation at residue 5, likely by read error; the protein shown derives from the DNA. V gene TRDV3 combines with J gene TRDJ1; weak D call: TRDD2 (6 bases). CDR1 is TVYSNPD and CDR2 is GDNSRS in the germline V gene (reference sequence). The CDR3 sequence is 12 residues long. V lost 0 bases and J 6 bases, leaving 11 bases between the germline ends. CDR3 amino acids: CAFRSFPYKLIF. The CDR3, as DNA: TGTGCCTTTAGGTCCTTCCCTTATAAACTCATCTTT. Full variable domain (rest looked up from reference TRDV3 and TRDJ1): CDKVTQSSPDQTVASGSEVVLLCTYDTVYSNPDLFWYRIRPDYSFQFVFYGDNSRSEGADFTQGRFSVKHILTQKAFHLVISPVRTEDSATYYCAFRSFPYKLIFGKGTRVTVEP.

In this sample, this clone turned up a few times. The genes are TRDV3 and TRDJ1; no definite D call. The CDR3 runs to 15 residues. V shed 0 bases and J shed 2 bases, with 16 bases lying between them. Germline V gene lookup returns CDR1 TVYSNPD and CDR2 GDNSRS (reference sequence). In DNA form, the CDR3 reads TGTGCCTTTAGCTCGAGGGTCCCCAGGACCGATAAACTCATCTTT. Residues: CAFSSRVPRTDKLIF. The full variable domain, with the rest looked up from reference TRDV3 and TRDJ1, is CDKVTQSSPDQTVASGSEVVLLCTYDTVYSNPDLFWYRIRPDYSFQFVFYGDNSRSEGADFTQGRFSVKHILTQKAFHLVISPVRTEDSATYYCAFSSRVPRTDKLIFGKGTRVTVEP.

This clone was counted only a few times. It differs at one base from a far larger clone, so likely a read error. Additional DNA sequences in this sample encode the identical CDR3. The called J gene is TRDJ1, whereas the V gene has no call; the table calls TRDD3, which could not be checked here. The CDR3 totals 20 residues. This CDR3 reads CASLCLPTFKLGDTNDKLIF. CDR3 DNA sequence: TGTGCTTCATTGTGCCTTCCTACGTTCAAACTGGGGGATACCAACGATAAACTTATCTTT.

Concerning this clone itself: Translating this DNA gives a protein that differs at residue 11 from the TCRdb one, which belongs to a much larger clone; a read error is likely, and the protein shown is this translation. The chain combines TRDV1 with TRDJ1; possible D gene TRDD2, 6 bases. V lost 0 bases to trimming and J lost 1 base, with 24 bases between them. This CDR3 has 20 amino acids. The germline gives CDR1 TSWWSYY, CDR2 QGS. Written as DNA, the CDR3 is TGTGCTCTTGGGGAACTAGGGGAATCCTACCGGGGGTCCCTCACCGATAAACTCATCTTT. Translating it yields CALGELGESYRGSLTDKLIF.

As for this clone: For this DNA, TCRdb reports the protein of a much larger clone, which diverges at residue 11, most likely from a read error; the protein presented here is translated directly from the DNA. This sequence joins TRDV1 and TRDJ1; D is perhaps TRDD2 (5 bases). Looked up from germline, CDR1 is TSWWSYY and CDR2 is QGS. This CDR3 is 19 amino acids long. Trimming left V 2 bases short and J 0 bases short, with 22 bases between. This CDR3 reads CALGEAAPYQLSYTDKLIF. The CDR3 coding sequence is TGTGCTCTTGGGGAAGCCGCTCCCTACCAGCTTTCGTACACCGATAAACTCATCTTT.

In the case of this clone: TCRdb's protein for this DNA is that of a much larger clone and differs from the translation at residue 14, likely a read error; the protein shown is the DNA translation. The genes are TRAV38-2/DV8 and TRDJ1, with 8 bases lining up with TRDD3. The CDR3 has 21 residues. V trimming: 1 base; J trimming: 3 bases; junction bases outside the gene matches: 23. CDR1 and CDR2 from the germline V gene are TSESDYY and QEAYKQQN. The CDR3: CAYRSSTLFPYWGVRPDKLIF. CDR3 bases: TGTGCTTATAGGAGCTCGACACTATTCCCGTACTGGGGGGTTCGGCCCGATAAACTCATCTTT.

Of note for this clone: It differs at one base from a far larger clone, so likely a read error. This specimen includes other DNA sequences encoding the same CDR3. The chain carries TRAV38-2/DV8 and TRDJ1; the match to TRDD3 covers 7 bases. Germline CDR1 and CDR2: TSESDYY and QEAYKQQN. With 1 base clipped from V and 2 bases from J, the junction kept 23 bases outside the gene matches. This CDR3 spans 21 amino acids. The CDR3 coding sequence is TGTGCTTATAGGAGCCCGGCCTTTCTACCGTACTGGGGATCTCGTACCGATAAACTCATCTTT. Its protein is CAYRSPAFLPYWGSRTDKLIF.

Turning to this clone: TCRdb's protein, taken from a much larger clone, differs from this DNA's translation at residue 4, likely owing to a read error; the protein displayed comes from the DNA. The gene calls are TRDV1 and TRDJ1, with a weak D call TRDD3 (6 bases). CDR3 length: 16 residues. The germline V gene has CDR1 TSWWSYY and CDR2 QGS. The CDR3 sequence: CALEERRGGGEYILIF. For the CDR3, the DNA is TGTGCTCTTGAGGAAAGGAGGGGGGGAGGAGAGTATATCCTCATCTTT.

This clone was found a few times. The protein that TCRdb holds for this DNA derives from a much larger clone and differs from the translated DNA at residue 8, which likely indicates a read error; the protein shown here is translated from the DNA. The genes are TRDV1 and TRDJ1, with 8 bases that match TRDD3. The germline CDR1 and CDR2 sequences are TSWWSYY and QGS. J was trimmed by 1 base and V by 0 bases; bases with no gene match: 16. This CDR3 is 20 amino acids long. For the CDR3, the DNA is TGTGCTCTTGGGGAACTAGGGAAATCCTACTGGGGGTCCCTCACCGATAAACTCATCTTT. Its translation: CALGELGKSYWGSLTDKLIF.

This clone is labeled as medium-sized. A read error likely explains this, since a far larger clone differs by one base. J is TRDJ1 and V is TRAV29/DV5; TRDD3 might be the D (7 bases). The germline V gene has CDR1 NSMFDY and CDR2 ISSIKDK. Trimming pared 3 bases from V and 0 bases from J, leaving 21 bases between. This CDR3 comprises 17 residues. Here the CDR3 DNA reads TGTGCAGCAACTTCCTCGTACCGGGGGATCTACACCGATAAACTCATCTTT. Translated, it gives CAATSSYRGIYTDKLIF.

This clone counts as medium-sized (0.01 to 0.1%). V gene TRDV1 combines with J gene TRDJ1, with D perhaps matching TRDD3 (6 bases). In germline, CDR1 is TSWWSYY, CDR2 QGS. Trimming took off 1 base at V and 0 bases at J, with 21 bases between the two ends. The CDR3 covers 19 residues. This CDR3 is CALGERPPPWGSYTDKLIF. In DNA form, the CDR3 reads TGTGCTCTTGGGGAACGGCCCCCTCCTTGGGGGTCGTACACCGATAAACTCATCTTT.

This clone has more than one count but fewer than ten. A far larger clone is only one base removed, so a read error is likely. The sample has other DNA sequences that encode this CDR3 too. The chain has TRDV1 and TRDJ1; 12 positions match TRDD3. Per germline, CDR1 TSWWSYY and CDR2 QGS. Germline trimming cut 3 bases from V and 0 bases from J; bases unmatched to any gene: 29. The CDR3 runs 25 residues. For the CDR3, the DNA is TGTGCTCTTGGGGAGCTACGCGGCCTTTCCTACGGACGGTACTGGGGGATACCCTACACCGATAAACTCATCTTT. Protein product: CALGELRGLSYGRYWGIPYTDKLIF.

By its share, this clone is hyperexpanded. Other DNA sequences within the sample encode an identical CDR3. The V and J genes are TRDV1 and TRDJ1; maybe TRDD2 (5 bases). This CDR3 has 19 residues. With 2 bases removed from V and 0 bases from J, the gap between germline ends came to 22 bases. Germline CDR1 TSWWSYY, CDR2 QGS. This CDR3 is CALGEAAPYQPSYTDKLIF. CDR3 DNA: TGTGCTCTTGGGGAAGCCGCTCCCTACCAGCCTTCGTACACCGATAAACTCATCTTT.

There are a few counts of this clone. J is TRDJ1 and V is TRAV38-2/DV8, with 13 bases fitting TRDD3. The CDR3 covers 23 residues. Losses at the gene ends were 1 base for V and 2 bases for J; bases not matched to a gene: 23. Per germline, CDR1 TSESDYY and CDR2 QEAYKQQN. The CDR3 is CAYRSSTLFPYWGIRARTDKLIF. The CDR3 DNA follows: TGTGCTTATAGGAGCTCGACACTATTCCCGTACTGGGGGATACGCGCTAGGACCGATAAACTCATCTTT.

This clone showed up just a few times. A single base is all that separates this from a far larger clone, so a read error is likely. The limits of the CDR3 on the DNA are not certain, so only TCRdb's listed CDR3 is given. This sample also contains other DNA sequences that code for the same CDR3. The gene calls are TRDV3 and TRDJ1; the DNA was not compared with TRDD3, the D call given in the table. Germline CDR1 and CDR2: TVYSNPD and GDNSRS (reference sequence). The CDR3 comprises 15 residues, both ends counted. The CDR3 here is CAFARGILNTDKLIF.

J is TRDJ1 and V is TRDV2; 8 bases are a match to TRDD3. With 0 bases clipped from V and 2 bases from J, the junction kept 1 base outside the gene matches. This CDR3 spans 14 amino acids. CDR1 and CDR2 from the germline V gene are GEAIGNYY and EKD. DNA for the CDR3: TGTGCCTGTGACACCATGGGGGATACCGATAAACTCATCTTT. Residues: CACDTMGDTDKLIF.